These 32 T cell receptor beta chains originate from one sample sequenced in a study of blood T cell repertoires in COVID-19 (dated by TCRdb to about 2020). To prepare the library, the immunoSEQ multiplex PCR assay was applied. The clones in this table, taken by TCRdb from immuneACCESS, are in-frame only. Not every clone is retained; where verified, under half of the shortfall comes from an unresolved V gene, and the cause of the rest is unknown. This sample has approximately 83,000 clones in its table, and around 90% of those were observed once. In total, the top ten clones hold around 7.9% of the sample. Sample: peripheral blood. These receptors originate from a man aged 70-80 years with acute or convalescent COVID-19.

On this clone: The sample carries other DNA sequences with the same CDR3. The chain carries TRBV29-1 and TRBJ1-3; D is perhaps TRBD1 (5 bases). Germline lookup yields CDR1 SQVTM and CDR2 ANQGSEA. V was pared by 6 bases and J by 3 bases, with 6 bases between. This CDR3 region has 11 residues. CDR3 sequence reads: CSVTGGNTIYF. The CDR3 bases are TGCAGCGTAACAGGTGGAAACACCATATATTTT. Together with reference TRBV29-1 and TRBJ1-3, the CDR3 gives the full variable domain: SAVISQKPSRDICQRGTSLTIQCQVDSQVTMMFWYRQQPGQSLTLIATANQGSEATYESGFVIDKFPISRPNLTFSTLTVSNMSPEDSSIYLCSVTGGNTIYFGEGSWLTVV.

This clone was counted between two and nine times. J is TRBJ1-3 and V is TRBV5-1, with no clear D. The germline gives CDR1 SGHRS, CDR2 YFSETQ. The CDR3 extends over 18 amino acids. With 5 bases removed from V and 0 bases from J, the gap between germline ends came to 21 bases. CDR3 protein: CASRREAYRRASGNTIYF. The DNA for the CDR3 is TGCGCCAGCAGACGCGAGGCCTACCGGAGGGCCTCTGGAAACACCATATATTTT.

J is TRBJ2-2 and V is TRBV29-1; 16 positions agree with TRBD2. The CDR3 has 17 residues. The junction had 8 bases not matched to a gene; V was cut back by 7 bases and J by 3 bases. Germline V lookup: CDR1 SQVTM, CDR2 ANQGSEA. DNA for the CDR3: TGCAGCGCCCAGTCGGGACTAGCGGGGGGGGACACCGGGGAGCTGTTTTTT. Its protein is CSAQSGLAGGDTGELFF.

The chain uses TRBV4-1 and TRBJ2-7; 11 positions agree with TRBD2. Germline V lookup: CDR1 MGHRA, CDR2 YSYEKL. This CDR3 contains 17 residues. The V segment lost 4 bases and the J segment 5 bases; nucleotides outside the gene matches: 13. CDR3 sequence (DNA): TGCGCCAGCAGCCGGGGGGGACTAGCGGCCCTAGGGAACGAGCAGTACTTC. It yields the protein CASSRGGLAALGNEQYF.

The chain combines TRBV4-3 with TRBJ1-2; possible D gene TRBD1, 6 bases. The germline V gene has CDR1 LGHNA and CDR2 YSLEER. Between the trimmed V and J ends, which lost 6 bases and 4 bases, there was a span of 21 bases. This CDR3 is 16 amino acids long. DNA for the CDR3: TGCGCCAGCAGTCCAAGTCTCAGGGGCCGGGTCTATGGCTACACCTTC. Translated, it gives CASSPSLRGRVYGYTF.

The chain combines TRBV4-1 with TRBJ1-2; D is ambiguous. CDR3 length equals 12 residues. Germline CDR1 is MGHRA and CDR2 is YSYEKL. The ends were cut back, 0 bases at V and 8 bases at J, with 7 bases in the middle. The CDR3 spells CASSQEFQGYTF. The CDR3 DNA sequence: TGCGCCAGCAGCCAAGAGTTCCAAGGCTACACCTTC.

V is TRBV9 and J is TRBJ2-7; maybe TRBD2 (5 bases). CDR1 is SGDLS and CDR2 is YYNGEE in the germline V gene. The V end was cut by 5 bases, the J end by 0 bases, with 18 bases between. This CDR3 has 16 amino acids. CDR3 coding DNA: TGTGCCAGCAGACCAGGTCCGGGAATTCACTCCTACGAGCAGTACTTC. It codes for CASRPGPGIHSYEQYF. Together with reference TRBV9 and TRBJ2-7, the CDR3 gives the full variable domain: DSGVTQTPKHLITATGQRVTLRCSPRSGDLSVYWYQQSLDQGLQFLIQYYNGEERAKGNILERFSAQQFPDLHSELNLSSLELGDSALYFCASRPGPGIHSYEQYFGPGTRLTVT.

The chain employs TRBV19 and TRBJ1-1, with 7 positions matching TRBD1. CDR3 length: 14 amino acids. V lost 5 bases, J lost 0 bases, and 3 bases stayed unmatched. CDR1 and CDR2 from the germline V gene are LNHDA and SQIVND (reference sequence). This chain's CDR3 is CASSAGGMNTEAFF. Written as DNA, the CDR3 is TGTGCCAGTAGTGCAGGGGGTATGAACACTGAAGCTTTCTTT. The full variable domain, completed using reference TRBV19 and TRBJ1-1, is DGGITQSPKYLFRKEGQNVTLSCEQNLNHDAMYWYRQDPGQGLRLIYYSQIVNDFQKGDIAEGYSVSREKKESFPLTVTSAQKNPTAFYLCASSAGGMNTEAFFGQGTRLTVV.

This rearrangement joins TRBV6-6 to TRBJ2-7, with D possibly being TRBD2 (5 bases). V dropped 8 bases and J dropped 5 bases, with 19 bases sitting between them. Germline V gene data show CDR1 as MNHNY and CDR2 as SVGAGI (reference sequence). The CDR3 is made up of 14 amino acids. The DNA for the CDR3 is TGTGCCAGCCGACTGCCGGGATCAGAAGACGAGCAGTACTTC. Amino acids: CASRLPGSEDEQYF.

This chain joins TRBV4-3 and TRBJ2-3, with TRBD2 matching over 7 bases. CDR1 is LGHNA and CDR2 is YSLEER in the germline V gene. V was clipped by 4 bases and J by 3 bases; unmatched bases: 10. The CDR3 runs to 16 residues. CDR3 loop: CASSPQAREGTDTQYF. CDR3 coding DNA: TGCGCCAGCAGCCCCCAGGCCAGGGAGGGAACAGATACGCAGTATTTT.

The chain combines TRBV10-1 with TRBJ1-1; the D gene is possibly TRBD1 (5 bases). The V gene's germline CDR1 is WNHNN and CDR2 SYGVQD (reference sequence). The CDR3 has 13 residues. V was trimmed by 6 bases and J by 0 bases, leaving 8 bases between them. The CDR3, as DNA: TGCGCCAGCAGGACAGCCATGAACACTGAAGCTTTCTTT. Its protein is CASRTAMNTEAFF.

The V and J genes are TRBV7-9 and TRBJ2-2, with 14 nucleotides matching TRBD2. The CDR3 has 15 residues. Germline V CDR1 and CDR2: SEHNR, FQNEAQ (reference sequence). With V trimmed by 5 bases and J by 7 bases, 3 bases remained unmatched. The CDR3 nucleotides read TGTGCCAGCAGCCCGGGACTAGCGGGAGTCGGGGAGCTGTTTTTT. Its protein product is CASSPGLAGVGELFF.

A word on this clone: Germline and junction disagree at one end, which may indicate a read error. The rearrangement joins TRBV5-1 to TRBJ2-7; D might be TRBD1 (6 bases). The CDR3 covers 14 residues. CDR1 and CDR2 (germline): SGHRS, YFSETQ. CDR3 nucleotides: TGCGCCAACAGCTTGGGGACAATCTCCTACGAGCAGTACTTC. It encodes CANSLGTISYEQYF.

This chain uses TRBV9 with TRBJ2-1, with D perhaps TRBD1 (6 bases). Germline V gene lookup returns CDR1 SGDLS and CDR2 YYNGEE. V lost 0 bases, J lost 7 bases, and 14 bases lay in between. The CDR3 is made up of 15 amino acids. The CDR3 DNA sequence: TGTGCCAGCAGCGTAGGAGACAGGTCATGGAATGAGCAGTTCTTC. It yields the protein CASSVGDRSWNEQFF. Supplemented by reference TRBV9 and TRBJ2-1, the full variable domain reads DSGVTQTPKHLITATGQRVTLRCSPRSGDLSVYWYQQSLDQGLQFLIQYYNGEERAKGNILERFSAQQFPDLHSELNLSSLELGDSALYFCASSVGDRSWNEQFFGPGTRLTVL.

This rearrangement joins TRBV9 to TRBJ2-3, with 8 bases identical to TRBD1. CDR3 length: 14 residues. Germline CDR1 SGDLS, CDR2 YYNGEE. V gave up 3 bases and J gave up 5 bases; unmatched junction bases: 5. This CDR3 is CASSADRAEDTQYF. CDR3 DNA sequence: TGTGCCAGCAGCGCGGACAGGGCGGAAGATACGCAGTATTTT.

V and J are TRBV7-2 and TRBJ2-3; 8 positions agree with TRBD2. Germline CDR1 is SGHTA and CDR2 is FQGNSA. Trimming at V came to 1 base and at J to 6 bases, leaving 6 bases not matched to a gene. There are 15 residues in the CDR3. The CDR3 loop is CASSLELAARDTQYF. In DNA form, the CDR3 reads TGTGCCAGCAGCTTAGAACTAGCGGCGCGGGATACGCAGTATTTT.

The J gene is TRBJ2-2, the V gene TRBV7-2; no definite D call. The CDR3 extends over 13 amino acids. The germline V and J ends were trimmed by 5 bases and 4 bases, with 8 bases remaining between them. The germline CDR1 and CDR2 sequences are SGHTA and FQGNSA. The CDR3 spells CASSPLITGELFF. The CDR3 coding sequence is TGTGCCAGCAGCCCCCTAATCACCGGGGAGCTGTTTTTT.

J is TRBJ1-2 and V is TRBV29-1; weak D call: TRBD1 (5 bases). Deletions cut 6 bases from V and 6 bases from J, with 11 bases between. CDR1 is SQVTM, CDR2 ANQGSEA, per germline. CDR3 length: 11 amino acids. The CDR3 DNA sequence: TGCAGCGTCGCGGACATAGATGGCTACACCTTC. It is translated as CSVADIDGYTF.

This sequence joins TRBV5-1 and TRBJ2-1; weak D call: TRBD1 (6 bases). The CDR3 length is 14 residues. Germline V gene lookup returns CDR1 SGHRS and CDR2 YFSETQ. V lost 5 bases and J 1 base, leaving 10 bases between the germline ends. The CDR3 DNA reads TGCGCCAGCAGTCCGGGACAATCCTACAATGAGCAGTTCTTC. This codes for CASSPGQSYNEQFF. Looking up the rest from reference TRBV5-1 and TRBJ2-1 gives the full variable domain: KAGVTQTPRYLIKTRGQQVTLSCSPISGHRSVSWYQQTPGQGLQFLFEYFSETQRNKGNFPGRFSGRQFSNSRSEMNVSTLELGDSALYLCASSPGQSYNEQFFGPGTRLTVL.

This clone was seen a single time. This rearrangement joins TRBV18 to TRBJ2-2; D gene unclear. V shed 3 bases and J shed 2 bases, with 16 bases lying between them. CDR3 length equals 17 residues. Per the germline V gene, CDR1 is KGHSH and CDR2 is LQKENI. CDR3 residues: CASSPQGGALNTGELFF. The CDR3 nucleotides read TGTGCCAGCTCACCTCAAGGCGGAGCCCTAAACACCGGGGAGCTGTTTTTT.

V is TRBV6-2 or TRBV6-3 and J is TRBJ1-5; 7 nucleotides align to TRBD1. CDR1 and CDR2 (germline): MNHEY, SVGEGT. The V and J ends lost 5 bases and 10 bases, in that order; junction bases with no gene match: 17. CDR3 size: 16 residues. The CDR3 is CASSRDSGAKHNPQHF. CDR3 nucleotide sequence: TGTGCCAGCAGTCGGGACAGCGGAGCTAAACATAATCCCCAGCATTTT.

This rearrangement joins TRBV19 to TRBJ1-2; TRBD1 aligns across 9 bases. CDR3 length: 15 residues. Germline CDR1 reads LNHDA; CDR2 reads SQIVND (reference sequence). V shed 5 bases, J shed 5 bases, and the junction held 9 bases outside the gene matches. In DNA, the CDR3 is TGTGCCAGTAGTTGGGATGGACAGGGGCGGTATGGCTACACCTTC. Protein sequence: CASSWDGQGRYGYTF.

This clone was recorded only once. V gene TRBV7-6 combines with J gene TRBJ1-4; D might be TRBD1 (6 bases). The CDR3 totals 17 residues. Germline CDR1 is SGHVS and CDR2 is FNYEAQ. V dropped 2 bases and J dropped 5 bases, with 18 bases sitting between them. CDR3 in DNA: TGTGCCAGCAGCTTAAGGTGGGCGCAGGGGCGCAATGAAAAACTGTTTTTT. It encodes CASSLRWAQGRNEKLFF.

The CDR3 sequence: CASSLVIPPPYEQYF. In nucleotides, the CDR3 is TGTGCCAGCAGCTTAGTAATCCCTCCCCCCTACGAGCAGTACTTC. This sequence joins TRBV11-3 and TRBJ2-7; D ambiguous. V lost 1 base to trimming and J lost 2 bases, with 12 bases between them. Germline CDR1 and CDR2: SGHNT and YENEEA. This CDR3 has 15 residues.

This chain joins TRBV5-1 and TRBJ2-7; 7 bases agree with TRBD2. The J call may be faulty, since TRBJ2-1 better matches the DNA end. The CDR3 is made up of 17 amino acids. The germline gives CDR1 SGHRS, CDR2 YFSETQ. Here the CDR3 reads CASSSSSGLSSYNEQFF. Here the CDR3 DNA reads TGCGCCAGCAGCTCCAGTAGCGGGCTTAGCTCCTACAATGAGCAGTTCTTC.

The count of this clone is one. This chain links TRBV4-3 with TRBJ2-1; 9 bases fit TRBD2. The V segment lost 0 bases and the J segment 4 bases; nucleotides outside the gene matches: 7. Germline CDR1 and CDR2: LGHNA and YSLEER. The CDR3 is made up of 17 amino acids. CDR3 sequence reads: CASSQEAIAGAYNEQFF. CDR3 nucleotides: TGCGCCAGCAGCCAAGAAGCGATAGCGGGGGCTTACAATGAGCAGTTCTTC.

The table lists this clone with a count of one. The chain carries TRBV7-7 and TRBJ2-3; maybe TRBD2 (6 bases). The germline V and J ends were trimmed by 1 base and 1 base, with 9 bases remaining between them. The germline gives CDR1 SSHAT, CDR2 FNYEAQ (reference sequence). CDR3 length: 15 amino acids. The CDR3 loop reads CASSLGGARTDTQYF. In DNA form, the CDR3 reads TGTGCCAGCAGCTTAGGCGGGGCGCGCACAGATACGCAGTATTTT.

The V and J genes are TRBV29-1 and TRBJ2-5; the match to TRBD2 covers 7 bases. The CDR3 runs 12 residues. Germline values: CDR1 SQVTM, CDR2 ANQGSEA. With 4 bases clipped from V and 4 bases from J, the junction kept 3 bases outside the gene matches. Here the CDR3 reads CSVAGGAETQYF. CDR3 nucleotides: TGCAGCGTTGCGGGGGGTGCAGAGACCCAGTACTTC.

This chain links TRBV7-2 with TRBJ2-2; D is possibly TRBD2 (6 bases). The CDR3 covers 17 residues. With 1 base removed from V and 1 base from J, the gap between germline ends came to 13 bases. The V gene's germline CDR1 is SGHTA and CDR2 FQGNSA. CDR3 bases: TGTGCCAGCAGCTTAGACCTCCTGCGGGGGAACACCGGGGAGCTGTTTTTT. It specifies CASSLDLLRGNTGELFF.

This chain uses TRBV7-2 with TRBJ2-2, with a possible D match to TRBD2 (7 bases). Between the trimmed V and J ends, which lost 8 bases and 7 bases, there was a span of 20 bases. Germline values: CDR1 SGHTA, CDR2 FQGNSA. This CDR3 comprises 15 residues. The CDR3 DNA reads TGTGCCAGCGGGGGGGGGCGAGGGGCCCACGGGGAGCTGTTTTTT. This encodes CASGGGRGAHGELFF.

This clone was observed a single time. The chain uses TRBV19 and TRBJ2-1; 8 bases match TRBD2. V was pared by 3 bases and J by 0 bases, with 13 bases of the junction left unmatched. The CDR3 sequence is 19 residues long. Germline V gene sequence: CDR1 LNHDA, CDR2 SQIVND (reference sequence). The CDR3, as DNA: TGTGCCAGTAGTATTGAGCTAGCGGGTTCCCTTGGCTCCTACAATGAGCAGTTCTTC. It translates to CASSIELAGSLGSYNEQFF.

The chain links TRBV6-1 to TRBJ1-5; tentatively, D is TRBD1 (6 bases). The germline V gene encodes CDR1 MNHNS and CDR2 SASEGT. With 0 bases removed from V and 2 bases from J, the gap between germline ends came to 11 bases. CDR3 size: 16 residues. The chain's CDR3 is CASSEAADRRNQPQHF. The CDR3 DNA reads as TGTGCCAGCAGTGAAGCGGCGGACAGACGCAATCAGCCCCAGCATTTT.